Below, 24 T cell receptor beta chains from the same sample are listed, as sequenced in a study of control samples from healthy donors and cancer patients (dated by TCRdb to 2020 to 2021). Libraries came from the immunoSEQ multiplex PCR assay. TCRdb obtained this table from immuneACCESS and retained in-frame rearrangements with V and J assigned. These tables miss some clones; where compared with another copy, unresolved V genes account for less than half of the shortfall, and the remainder is unexplained. The sample table records 20,000 to 30,000 clones; approximately 78% of these occur just once. The top ten constitute about 25% of the sample. Material: PBMCs. The receptors derive from a man between 60 and 75 years old with colorectal cancer.

The chain is built from TRBV2 and TRBJ2-7, with TRBD1 matching 8 bases. The length of the CDR3 is 14 residues. The trim removed 6 bases at V and 6 bases at J, leaving 10 bases unmatched. From germline, CDR1 is SNHLY and CDR2 FYNNEI. The CDR3 sequence is CASRGGAGGTEQYF. The CDR3 coding sequence is TGTGCCAGCAGAGGAGGGGCAGGGGGCACCGAGCAGTACTTC. Using reference TRBV2 and TRBJ2-7 for the parts outside the CDR3, the full variable domain is EPEVTQTPSHQVTQMGQEVILRCVPISNHLYFYWYRQILGQKVEFLVSFYNNEISEKSEIFDDQFSVERPDGSNFTLKIRSTKLEDSAMYFCASRGGAGGTEQYFGPGTRLTVT.

The genes are TRBV4-1 and TRBJ1-5, with D perhaps matching TRBD1 (5 bases). Trimming left V 1 base short and J 9 bases short, with 16 bases between. Germline V gene lookup returns CDR1 MGHRA and CDR2 YSYEKL. The CDR3 has 15 amino acids. In DNA, the CDR3 is TGCGCCAGCAGCCAAGTCGGGACGAAGCAAGGGCCCCAGCATTTT. Protein sequence: CASSQVGTKQGPQHF.

This chain uses TRBV5-1 with TRBJ2-1; D not certain. V was clipped by 4 bases and J by 0 bases, with 8 bases between them. The germline gives CDR1 SGHRS, CDR2 YFSETQ. CDR3 length: 14 residues. Here the CDR3 reads CASSPVDSYNEQFF. The CDR3 DNA reads as TGCGCCAGCAGCCCCGTTGACTCCTACAATGAGCAGTTCTTC.

V is TRBV2 and J is TRBJ1-4, with D uncertain. Germline CDR1 and CDR2: SNHLY and FYNNEI. V shed 6 bases and J shed 8 bases, with 16 bases lying between them. The CDR3 is 14 residues long. The CDR3 DNA reads TGTGCCAGCAGCTTTATGGCGAAAACCGAAAAACTGTTTTTT. Encoded protein: CASSFMAKTEKLFF.

The DNA for the CDR3 is TGCAGCGTCGAAACAGGGGGCGGAGAGACCCAGTACTTC. The encoded protein is CSVETGGGETQYF. The chain links TRBV29-1 to TRBJ2-5, with 9 bases aligning to TRBD1. The trim removed 6 bases at V and 4 bases at J, leaving 6 bases unmatched. Per germline, CDR1 SQVTM and CDR2 ANQGSEA. The length of the CDR3 is 13 residues.

V usage is TRBV7-9 and J usage is TRBJ1-1, with TRBD1 as a possible D gene (6 bases). The CDR3 spans 14 residues. Germline V gene data show CDR1 as SEHNR and CDR2 as FQNEAQ (reference sequence). The V end lost 5 bases, the J end lost 2 bases, and 12 bases lay between the germline ends. In DNA, the CDR3 is TGTGCCAGCAGCAAAGACAGGATAAACACTGAAGCTTTCTTT. Translated: CASSKDRINTEAFF.

The V call is TRBV5-1, the J call TRBJ1-6, with D unclear. CDR1 and CDR2 from the germline V gene are SGHRS and YFSETQ. Trimming took off 0 bases at V and 5 bases at J, with 9 bases between the two ends. The CDR3 is 15 amino acids. The CDR3 protein is CASSLGQVNNSPLHF. The CDR3 nucleotides are TGCGCCAGCAGCTTGGGGCAGGTCAATAATTCACCCCTCCACTTT.

The V gene is TRBV7-2, the J gene TRBJ2-1; D might be TRBD1 or TRBD2, each matching 5 bases. The CDR3 runs to 16 residues. Germline CDR1 is SGHTA and CDR2 is FQGNSA. V was shortened by 0 bases and J by 8 bases, with 17 bases between the two germline ends. CDR3 sequence reads: CASSLASTDRGHEQFF. The CDR3 region has the DNA TGTGCCAGCAGCTTAGCCAGCACCGACCGGGGACATGAGCAGTTCTTC.

V gene TRBV18 combines with J gene TRBJ2-6; D might be TRBD1 (6 bases). Germline V lookup: CDR1 KGHSH, CDR2 LQKENI. The CDR3 sequence is 17 residues long. V lost 2 bases and J 0 bases, leaving 11 bases between the germline ends. In DNA form, the CDR3 reads TGTGCCAGCTCACCAGGGACACCCTCCTCTGGGGCCAACGTCCTGACTTTC. Translation gives CASSPGTPSSGANVLTF.

The rearrangement joins TRBV5-8 to TRBJ1-4; TRBD1 matches at 7 bases. The V gene's germline CDR1 is SGHTS and CDR2 YDEGEE. This CDR3 has 15 residues. V lost 4 bases and J lost 3; bases outside the gene matches: 6. The CDR3 is CASSERQGSNEKLFF. CDR3 coding DNA: TGTGCCAGCAGCGAGCGACAGGGCTCTAATGAAAAACTGTTTTTT. Full variable domain (rest looked up from reference TRBV5-8 and TRBJ1-4): EAGVTQSPTHLIKTRGQQATLRCSPISGHTSVYWYQQALGLGLQFLLWYDEGEERNRGNFPPRFSGRQFPNYSSELNVNALELEDSALYLCASSERQGSNEKLFFGSGTQLSVL.

The chain has TRBV5-8 and TRBJ1-3; D unclear. The germline CDR1 and CDR2 sequences are SGHTS and YDEGEE. The CDR3 loop spans 16 amino acids. V was cut by 0 bases and J by 0 bases, with 10 bases left in between. The DNA for the CDR3 is TGTGCCAGCAGCTTGGTAGAGTGGGTCTCTGGAAACACCATATATTTT. Translation gives CASSLVEWVSGNTIYF.

The chain joins TRBV2 to TRBJ1-1; D unclear. Germline CDR1 is SNHLY and CDR2 is FYNNEI. The CDR3 sequence is 13 residues long. The V end lost 2 bases, the J end lost 3 bases, and 7 bases lay between the germline ends. The CDR3, as DNA: TGTGCCAGCAGTGAATCAGCCTACACTGAAGCTTTCTTT. This codes for CASSESAYTEAFF.

The V and J genes are TRBV10-1 and TRBJ2-3; unclear D gene. CDR3 length: 14 residues. The germline CDR1 and CDR2 sequences are WNHNN and SYGVQD (reference sequence). Deletions cut 3 bases from V and 2 bases from J, with 9 bases between. Here the CDR3 reads CASSDRQHTDTQYF. The CDR3 DNA reads as TGCGCCAGCAGTGACAGGCAGCACACAGATACGCAGTATTTT.

Written as DNA, the CDR3 is TGCGCCAGCAGCCCGGGGACGGAGTCTGAAAAACTGTTTTTT. As protein: CASSPGTESEKLFF. The chain carries TRBV5-1 and TRBJ1-4, with TRBD1 as a possible D gene (5 bases). V lost 4 bases to trimming and J lost 7 bases, with 14 bases between them. This CDR3 is 14 amino acids long. CDR1 and CDR2 from the germline V gene are SGHRS and YFSETQ.

The V call is TRBV29-1, the J call TRBJ2-2; 8 bases map to TRBD1. The CDR3 has 15 amino acids. Germline loops: CDR1 SQVTM, CDR2 ANQGSEA. Trimming removed 5 bases from V and 1 base from J; junction bases left unmatched: 6. The CDR3 nucleotides read TGCAGCGTTAATAGAGGGACAGGGAACACCGGGGAGCTGTTTTTT. Protein product: CSVNRGTGNTGELFF.

The chain has TRBV7-2 and TRBJ1-1, with D unresolved. CDR3 length equals 13 residues. Trimming cost V 3 bases and J 6 bases, with 11 bases left between them. In germline, CDR1 is SGHTA, CDR2 FQGNSA. For the CDR3, the DNA is TGTGCCAGCAGCTTCCTTCCCGCGGCTGAAGCTTTCTTT. It is translated as CASSFLPAAEAFF.

The rearrangement uses TRBV7-8 and TRBJ1-1; D remains unclear. The V gene lost 0 bases and the J gene lost 3 bases, with 8 bases spanning the gap. The CDR3 has 14 residues. Germline V gives CDR1 SGHVS, CDR2 FQNEAQ. CDR3 protein: CASSLARGYTEAFF. The CDR3 DNA follows: TGTGCCAGCAGCTTAGCGCGAGGGTACACTGAAGCTTTCTTT.

The rearrangement links TRBV19 to TRBJ2-3; 8 bases fit TRBD2. The CDR3 consists of 14 residues. The germline V gene encodes CDR1 LNHDA and CDR2 SQIVND (reference sequence). V lost 6 bases, J lost 7 bases, and 9 bases stayed unmatched. Here the CDR3 reads CASSKGRGGNTQYF. The CDR3, as DNA: TGTGCCAGTAGCAAGGGCCGGGGGGGAAATACGCAGTATTTT.

Here the CDR3 DNA reads TGCGCCAGCAGTGCCGGGACGGAATATGGCTACACCTTC. Translated: CASSAGTEYGYTF. V gene TRBV10-2 combines with J gene TRBJ1-2; a weak D match, TRBD1 (5 bases). CDR1 and CDR2 (germline): WSHSY, SAAADI. The CDR3 length is 13 residues. V dropped 4 bases and J dropped 5 bases, with 11 bases sitting between them.

The rearrangement links TRBV2 to TRBJ1-4; D is uncertain. The CDR3 runs 13 residues. The ends were cut back, 8 bases at V and 4 bases at J, with 11 bases in the middle. The germline V gene has CDR1 SNHLY and CDR2 FYNNEI. CDR3 in DNA: TGTGCCAGCGGATATTACCATAATGAAAAACTGTTTTTT. It yields the protein CASGYYHNEKLFF.

The sample holds one count of this clone. The J gene is TRBJ2-7, the V gene TRBV5-6; D is unresolved. Trimming took off 2 bases at V and 2 bases at J, with 11 bases between the two ends. CDR1 SGHDT and CDR2 YYEEEE come from the germline V gene. The CDR3 extends over 14 amino acids. CDR3 sequence: CASSFRTKAYEQYF. The DNA of the CDR3 is TGTGCCAGCAGCTTTCGAACGAAAGCCTACGAGCAGTACTTC.

The J gene is TRBJ1-2, the V gene TRBV24-1; 9 bases fit TRBD1. Germline V gives CDR1 KGHDR, CDR2 SFDVKD. This CDR3 contains 13 residues. The V segment lost 4 bases and the J segment 6 bases; nucleotides outside the gene matches: 2. CDR3 amino acids: CATSEGQGHGYTF. The CDR3, as DNA: TGTGCCACCAGTGAGGGACAGGGTCATGGCTACACCTTC.

CDR3 amino acids: CASSSWTGEREAFF. In DNA form, the CDR3 reads TGCGCCAGCAGCTCCTGGACAGGAGAGAGAGAAGCTTTCTTT. This chain joins TRBV4-1 and TRBJ1-1, with 7 bases fitting TRBD1. Germline assignment: CDR1 MGHRA and CDR2 YSYEKL. J was trimmed by 8 bases and V by 5 bases; bases with no gene match: 11. CDR3 length equals 14 residues.

Only one count was recorded for this clone. This chain uses TRBV19 with TRBJ2-3; 8 bases agree with TRBD2. The germline CDR1 and CDR2 sequences are LNHDA and SQIVND (reference sequence). V lost 3 bases, J lost 4 bases, and 6 bases stayed unmatched. There are 15 residues in the CDR3. In nucleotides, the CDR3 is TGTGCCAGTAGTATCCCCGGGGGGGCAGCAGATACGCAGTATTTT. Protein sequence: CASSIPGGAADTQYF.